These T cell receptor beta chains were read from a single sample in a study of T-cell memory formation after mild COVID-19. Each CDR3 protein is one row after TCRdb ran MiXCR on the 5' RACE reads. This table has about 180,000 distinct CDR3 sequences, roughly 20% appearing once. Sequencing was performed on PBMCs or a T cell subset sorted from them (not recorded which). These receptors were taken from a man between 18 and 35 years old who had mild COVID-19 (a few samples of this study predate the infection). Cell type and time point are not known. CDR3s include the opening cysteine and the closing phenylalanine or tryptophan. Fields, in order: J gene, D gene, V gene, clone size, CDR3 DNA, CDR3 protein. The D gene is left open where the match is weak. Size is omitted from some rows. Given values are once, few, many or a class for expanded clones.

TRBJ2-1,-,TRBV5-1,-,TGCGCCAGCAGCTTTGAAGGGGGCGGGGATGAGCAGTTCTTC,CASSFEGGGDEQFF
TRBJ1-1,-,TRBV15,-,TGTGCCACCAGCAGAGATCCTTACGCGTCGTTGACTGAAGCTTTCTTT,CATSRDPYASLTEAFF
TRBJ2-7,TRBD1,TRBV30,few,TGTGCCTGGAGTTTCGACAGGGGGCGAGAGCAGTACTTC,CAWSFDRGREQYF
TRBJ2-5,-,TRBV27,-,TGTGCCAGCAGTCCAGGGGCTAGGAGGGGGCAAGAGACCCAGTACTTC,CASSPGARRGQETQYF
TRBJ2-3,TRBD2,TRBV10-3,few,TGTGCCATCACCCCGGGACTAGCTGCAGATACGCAGTATTTT,CAITPGLAADTQYF
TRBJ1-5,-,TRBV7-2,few,TGTGCCAGCAGCTTAGCGGAATATCAGCCCCAGCATTTT,CASSLAEYQPQHF
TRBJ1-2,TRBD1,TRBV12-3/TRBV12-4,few,TGTGCCAGCAACCTACAGGGGGGCTATGGCTACACCTTC,CASNLQGGYGYTF
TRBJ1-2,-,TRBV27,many,TGTGCCAGCAGTCCACAGGGCTCGGGCTATGGCTACACCTTC,CASSPQGSGYGYTF
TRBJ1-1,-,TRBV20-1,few,TGCAGTGCTAGCCCCCCGAAGAACACTGAAGCTTTCTTT,CSASPPKNTEAFF
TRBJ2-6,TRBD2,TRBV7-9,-,TGTGCCAGCACCCAACTAGCGTCCCTCTCTGGGGCCAACGTCCTGACTTTC,CASTQLASLSGANVLTF
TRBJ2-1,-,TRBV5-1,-,TGCGCCAGCAGCCCGGTGACAGGCAATGAGCAGTTCTTC,CASSPVTGNEQFF
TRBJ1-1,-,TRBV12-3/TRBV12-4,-,TGTGCCAGCAGTTTACAGACAGGACTGAACACTGAAGCTTTCTTT,CASSLQTGLNTEAFF
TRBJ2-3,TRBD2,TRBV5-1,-,TGCGCCAGCAGCTTTACTAGCGGGGGAGGCACAGATACGCAGTATTTT,CASSFTSGGGTDTQYF
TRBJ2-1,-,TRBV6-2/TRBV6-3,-,TGTGCCAGCAGTTATACTTGGGAATCTGAGCAGTTCTTC,CASSYTWESEQFF
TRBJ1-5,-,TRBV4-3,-,TGCGCCAGCAGCCAAGATGCTCAGGGTGGCGATCAGCCCCAGCATTTT,CASSQDAQGGDQPQHF
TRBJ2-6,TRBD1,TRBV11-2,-,TGTGCCAGCATTCTGGGACAGGGTCTTGGGGCCAACGTCCTGACTTTC,CASILGQGLGANVLTF
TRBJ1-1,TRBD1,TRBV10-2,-,TGCGCCAGCAGTGGGGCCACGACAGGGAGAAGGACTGAAGCTTTCTTT,CASSGATTGRRTEAFF
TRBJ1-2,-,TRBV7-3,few,TGTGCCAGCAGCCCTCCGGGAGCTAACTATGGCTACACCTTC,CASSPPGANYGYTF
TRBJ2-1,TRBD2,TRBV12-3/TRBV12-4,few,TGTGCCAGCAGCTCCGGGACTAGCGGGGGGCCTTCCTACAATGAGCAGTTCTTC,CASSSGTSGGPSYNEQFF
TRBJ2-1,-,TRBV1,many,TGCACCAGCAGCCTGGGGACTCCGGTCGAGGGGCAGTTCTTC,CTSSLGTPVEGQFF
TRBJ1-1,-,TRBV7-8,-,TGTGCCAGCAGCGCTACAGAACTCACTGAAGCTTTCTTT,CASSATELTEAFF
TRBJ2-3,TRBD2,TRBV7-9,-,TGTGCCAGCAGCTTAGTTCCAGCGGGGCCTTACACAGATACGCAGTATTTT,CASSLVPAGPYTDTQYF
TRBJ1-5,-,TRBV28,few,TGTGCCAGCAGAACAACAGGGAATCCTCAGCCCCAGCATTTT,CASRTTGNPQPQHF